This section outlines one TCR beta chain sequence together with its context. This record belongs to a study of T cell changes during pregnancy in multiple sclerosis. Here immunoSEQ multiplex PCR was the method, and the copy in TCRdb shows in-frame clones only, minus some. In the table there are fewer than 90,000 clones, roughly 94% of which are singletons. The CDR3 covers 13 residues. J lost 8 bases, V lost 6 bases, and 8 bases had no gene match. Germline CDR1 SGHRS, CDR2 YFSETQ. The TCR comes from a female donor in good health, enrolled as a control in a pregnancy study. The specimen comprised peripheral blood, sampled after pregnancy. The chain links TRBV5-1 to TRBJ2-1; 7 nucleotides agree with TRBD2. The CDR3, as DNA: TGCGCCAGCACGAGCGGGGCCAGCGATGAGCAGTTCTTC. Amino acids: CASTSGASDEQFF.